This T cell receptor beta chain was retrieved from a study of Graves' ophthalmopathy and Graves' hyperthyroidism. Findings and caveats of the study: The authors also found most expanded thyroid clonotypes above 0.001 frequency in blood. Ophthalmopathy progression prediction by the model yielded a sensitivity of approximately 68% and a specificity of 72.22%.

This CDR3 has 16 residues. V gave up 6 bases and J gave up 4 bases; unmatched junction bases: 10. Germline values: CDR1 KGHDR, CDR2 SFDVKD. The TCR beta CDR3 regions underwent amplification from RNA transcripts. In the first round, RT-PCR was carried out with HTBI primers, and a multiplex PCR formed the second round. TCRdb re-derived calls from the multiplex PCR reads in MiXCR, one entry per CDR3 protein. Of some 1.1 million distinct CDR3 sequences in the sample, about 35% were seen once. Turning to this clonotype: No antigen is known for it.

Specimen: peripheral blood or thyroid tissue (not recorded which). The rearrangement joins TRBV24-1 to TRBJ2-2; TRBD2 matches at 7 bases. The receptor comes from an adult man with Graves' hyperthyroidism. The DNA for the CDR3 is TGTGCCACCAGTTACGGGGACTACGTTTCCACCGGGGAGCTGTTTTTT. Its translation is CATSYGDYVSTGELFF.